The 27 T cell receptor beta chains given below trace back to one sample, sequenced in a study of blood T cell repertoires in COVID-19. TCRdb's table, derived via immunoSEQ multiplex PCR, lists solely in-frame clones and lacks some. The repertoire holds 350,000 to 450,000 clones, with approximately 91% as singletons. The sequencing input was PBMCs or T cells enriched from blood (not recorded which). All receptors come from a woman aged 40 to 55 who had been exposed to COVID-19.

V is TRBV6-5 and J is TRBJ2-5, with 7 bases identical to TRBD2. CDR1 is MNHEY, CDR2 SVGAGI, per germline. Germline trimming cut 2 bases from V and 1 base from J; bases unmatched to any gene: 1. The CDR3 is 14 amino acids. The CDR3 protein is CASSYGTTQETQYF. The DNA for the CDR3 is TGTGCCAGCAGTTACGGGACTACCCAAGAGACCCAGTACTTC.

This rearrangement joins TRBV19 to TRBJ1-2, with a tentative D call TRBD1 (6 bases). CDR1 and CDR2 from the germline V gene are LNHDA and SQIVND (reference sequence). The V and J ends lost 5 bases and 5 bases respectively, with 15 bases between them. CDR3 length equals 14 residues. The CDR3 region has the DNA TGTGCCAGTAGTCCCGCAGGGGCCGGATATGGCTACACCTTC. It yields the protein CASSPAGAGYGYTF.

The V and J genes are TRBV7-9 and TRBJ1-2, with D maybe TRBD1 (5 bases). This CDR3 has 14 amino acids. Germline loops: CDR1 SEHNR, CDR2 FQNEAQ (reference sequence). V gave up 5 bases and J gave up 6 bases, with 16 bases separating them. The CDR3 nucleotides read TGTGCCAGCAGCCTAAGTCAGGGAATGGATGGCTACACCTTC. Translated: CASSLSQGMDGYTF.

In its sample, this clone was seen once. The genes are TRBV20-1 and TRBJ2-7; D is unresolved. The germline V and J ends were trimmed by 3 bases and 3 bases, with 6 bases remaining between them. In germline, CDR1 is DFQATT, CDR2 SNEGSKA (reference sequence). This CDR3 comprises 11 residues. CDR3 sequence: CSASFLYEQYF. The CDR3 nucleotides are TGCAGTGCTAGTTTTCTCTACGAGCAGTACTTC.

The rearrangement uses TRBV6-5 and TRBJ2-7, with D tentatively TRBD2 (5 bases). CDR3 size: 13 residues. Per the germline V gene, CDR1 is MNHEY and CDR2 is SVGAGI. The germline V and J ends were trimmed by 2 bases and 3 bases, with 8 bases remaining between them. CDR3 bases: TGTGCCAGCAGTTACGGCGAGGGCTACGAGCAGTACTTC. This encodes CASSYGEGYEQYF.

The rearrangement links TRBV7-9 to TRBJ1-5, with 10 positions matching TRBD1. The trim removed 5 bases at V and 6 bases at J, leaving 4 bases unmatched. The CDR3 runs to 14 residues. Per the germline V gene, CDR1 is SEHNR and CDR2 is FQNEAQ (reference sequence). Here the CDR3 reads CASSKGQGVQPQHF. The CDR3 bases are TGTGCCAGCAGCAAAGGACAGGGGGTTCAGCCCCAGCATTTT.

This clone was detected only a few times. The chain has TRBV6-5 and TRBJ1-1; 8 bases agree with TRBD1. The CDR3 is made up of 13 amino acids. The germline gives CDR1 MNHEY, CDR2 SVGAGI. J gave up 3 bases and V 8 bases, and 5 bases lay outside the gene matches. CDR3 in DNA: TGTGCCAGCCCTCAGGGGGCCTACACTGAAGCTTTCTTT. Translated: CASPQGAYTEAFF.

This chain uses TRBV12-5 with TRBJ2-7, with D unclear. V was pared by 7 bases and J by 4 bases, with 11 bases between. The V gene's germline CDR1 is LGHNT and CDR2 FRNRAP. The CDR3 extends over 12 amino acids. CDR3 nucleotide sequence: TGTGCTAGTGCCCTTAGCAAGTACGAGCAGTACTTC. This gives the protein CASALSKYEQYF.

This chain joins TRBV5-1 and TRBJ2-1; perhaps TRBD2 as D (6 bases). The germline V gene has CDR1 SGHRS and CDR2 YFSETQ. This CDR3 comprises 16 residues. V was pared by 2 bases and J by 7 bases, with 19 bases between. CDR3 in amino acids: CASSLTGPGGSNEQFF. The CDR3 bases are TGCGCCAGCAGCTTAACCGGGCCCGGGGGTAGTAATGAGCAGTTCTTC.

This chain joins TRBV29-1 and TRBJ2-1; 9 bases are shared with TRBD2. This CDR3 contains 14 residues. The V gene end was trimmed by 5 bases and the J gene end by 5 bases; junction bases not matched to a gene: 7. CDR1 and CDR2 (germline): SQVTM, ANQGSEA. CDR3 nucleotides: TGCAGCGTTTCCTGGCGGGGGGGAAACAATGAGCAGTTCTTC. This sequence encodes CSVSWRGGNNEQFF.

This sequence joins TRBV19 and TRBJ1-6, with TRBD1 matching 7 bases. Looked up from germline, CDR1 is LNHDA and CDR2 is SQIVND (reference sequence). Unmatched junction bases numbered 8, after V lost 5 bases and J lost 7 bases. This CDR3 is built from 15 residues. The CDR3 DNA reads as TGTGCCAGTAGTTTCTCGGACAGGAACAATTCACCCCTCCACTTT. It is translated as CASSFSDRNNSPLHF. Supplemented by reference TRBV19 and TRBJ1-6, the full variable domain reads DGGITQSPKYLFRKEGQNVTLSCEQNLNHDAMYWYRQDPGQGLRLIYYSQIVNDFQKGDIAEGYSVSREKKESFPLTVTSAQKNPTAFYLCASSFSDRNNSPLHFGNGTRLTVT.

This chain links TRBV15 with TRBJ2-7; 10 positions match TRBD1. After removal of 0 bases from V and 1 base from J, the junction contained 3 bases not matched to a gene. Germline CDR1 LNHNV, CDR2 YYDKDF (reference sequence). The CDR3 is 16 amino acids. CDR3 coding DNA: TGTGCCACCAGCAGAGATAGACAGGGGGCATCCTACGAGCAGTACTTC. Its translation is CATSRDRQGASYEQYF.

CDR3 coding DNA: TGTGCCTGGAGGACTAGCGGGGTTGTGAAGCAGTTCTTC. It translates to CAWRTSGVVKQFF. This chain links TRBV30 with TRBJ2-1; 11 bases map to TRBD2. Germline V gene data show CDR1 as GTSNPN and CDR2 as SVGIG (reference sequence). The CDR3 covers 13 residues. The V gene end was trimmed by 3 bases and the J gene end by 11 bases; junction bases not matched to a gene: 6.

The chain is built from TRBV4-1 and TRBJ2-1; 9 nucleotides line up with TRBD2. Germline trimming cut 3 bases from V and 8 bases from J; bases unmatched to any gene: 5. CDR3 length: 14 residues. CDR1 and CDR2 from the germline V gene are MGHRA and YSYEKL. The CDR3 nucleotides read TGCGCCAGCAGCCAGCCGACTAGCGGTCATGAGCAGTTCTTC. This translates into CASSQPTSGHEQFF.

The sample holds a few counts of this clone. The rearrangement uses TRBV4-3 and TRBJ1-5; the D gene is possibly TRBD1 (6 bases). This CDR3 has 16 amino acids. V was cut by 0 bases and J by 5 bases, with 14 bases left in between. From germline, CDR1 is LGHNA and CDR2 YSLEER. CDR3 sequence reads: CASSQEYRAAYQPQHF. CDR3 nucleotides: TGCGCCAGCAGCCAAGAATACAGGGCTGCTTATCAGCCCCAGCATTTT.

The count of this clone is one. Other DNA sequences from this sample encode an identical CDR3 as well. This chain joins TRBV19 and TRBJ1-5; TRBD1 aligns across 8 bases. The V and J ends lost 3 bases and 2 bases, in that order; junction bases with no gene match: 3. Germline CDR1 and CDR2: LNHDA and SQIVND (reference sequence). The CDR3 runs 15 residues. The CDR3 bases are TGTGCCAGTAGTATGGGGACAGGCCGCAATCAGCCCCAGCATTTT. Protein: CASSMGTGRNQPQHF.

For the CDR3, the DNA is TGTGCCATCGGACAGGGGGCGTCGGGCTACACCTTC. Protein product: CAIGQGASGYTF. The chain recombines TRBV10-3 with TRBJ1-2, with 11 positions matching TRBD1. The germline V gene has CDR1 ENHRY and CDR2 SYGVKD. The CDR3 spans 12 residues. The ends lost 8 bases at V and 8 bases at J; junction bases unmatched: 4.

The chain recombines TRBV7-8 with TRBJ1-2; D might be TRBD1 (5 bases). This CDR3 is built from 15 residues. Germline-derived CDR1 and CDR2 are SGHVS and FQNEAQ. V lost 0 bases and J lost 2, with 10 bases in between. The DNA of the CDR3 is TGTGCCAGCAGCTTAGCACACAGGAACAACTATGGCTACACCTTC. Translated, it gives CASSLAHRNNYGYTF.

The rearrangement joins TRBV5-1 to TRBJ2-2, with TRBD2 as a possible D gene (5 bases). V was shortened by 0 bases and J by 0 bases, with 15 bases between the two germline ends. Germline CDR1 SGHRS, CDR2 YFSETQ. The CDR3 runs 18 residues. The CDR3 DNA is TGCGCCAGCAGCTTGGGTCTTCACGGACTCCCGAACACCGGGGAGCTGTTTTTT. This sequence encodes CASSLGLHGLPNTGELFF.

The V and J genes are TRBV12-5 and TRBJ1-2; 7 bases are shared with TRBD1. Trimming cost V 5 bases and J 2 bases; bases outside gene matches: 5. CDR3 length: 14 amino acids. The V gene's germline CDR1 is LGHNT and CDR2 FRNRAP. CDR3 nucleotides: TGTGCTAGTGGTCCTCAACAGGGGAACTATGGCTACACCTTC. Encoded protein: CASGPQQGNYGYTF.

The chain recombines TRBV10-1 with TRBJ2-2, with a tentative D call TRBD2 (6 bases). The ends were cut back, 1 base at V and 9 bases at J, with 12 bases in the middle. This CDR3 has 14 residues. CDR1 and CDR2 from the germline V gene are WNHNN and SYGVQD (reference sequence). This chain's CDR3 is CASSELVGGRELFF. The CDR3, as DNA: TGCGCCAGCAGTGAGTTGGTCGGCGGGAGGGAGCTGTTTTTT.

This chain joins TRBV7-8 and TRBJ2-2, with 8 bases that match TRBD2. This CDR3 is built from 16 residues. J lost 5 bases, V lost 1 base, and 6 bases had no gene match. The germline CDR1 and CDR2 sequences are SGHVS and FQNEAQ. As DNA, the CDR3 is TGTGCCAGCAGCTTAGTTCTAGCGGGTCGAACCGGGGAGCTGTTTTTT. It codes for CASSLVLAGRTGELFF.

The chain links TRBV18 to TRBJ1-1; TRBD1 agrees at 7 bases. The V segment lost 2 bases and the J segment 2 bases; nucleotides outside the gene matches: 5. The CDR3 contains 15 residues. Germline CDR1 KGHSH, CDR2 LQKENI. The CDR3 loop is CASSPTGQINTEAFF. The CDR3, as DNA: TGTGCCAGCTCACCAACGGGACAGATAAACACTGAAGCTTTCTTT. Looking up the rest from reference TRBV18 and TRBJ1-1 gives the full variable domain: NAGVMQNPRHLVRRRGQEARLRCSPMKGHSHVYWYRQLPEEGLKFMVYLQKENIIDESGMPKERFSAEFPKEGPSILRIQQVVRGDSAAYFCASSPTGQINTEAFFGQGTRLTVV.

V usage is TRBV5-1 and J usage is TRBJ2-7; D may be TRBD2 (6 bases). The germline gives CDR1 SGHRS, CDR2 YFSETQ. Trimming shortened V by 4 bases and J by 1 base, and 15 bases separated the two germline ends. This CDR3 spans 15 amino acids. The CDR3 spells CASSPPGGESYEQYF. Written as DNA, the CDR3 is TGCGCCAGCAGCCCGCCTGGCGGGGAGTCCTACGAGCAGTACTTC.

J is TRBJ1-2 and V is TRBV9; TRBD1 matches at 9 bases. Germline lookup yields CDR1 SGDLS and CDR2 YYNGEE. V was clipped by 3 bases and J by 2 bases; unmatched bases: 5. This CDR3 spans 15 amino acids. The CDR3 DNA reads as TGTGCCAGCAGCGACGGGGGGACAGGGAACTATGGCTACACCTTC. Encoded protein: CASSDGGTGNYGYTF.

The V gene is TRBV2, the J gene TRBJ1-2; D is perhaps TRBD1 (6 bases). Trimming left V 5 bases short and J 0 bases short, with 10 bases between. The CDR3 has 14 amino acids. Germline lookup yields CDR1 SNHLY and CDR2 FYNNEI. This CDR3 is CASSLDSSNYGYTF. The CDR3 DNA sequence: TGTGCCAGCAGTCTGGACAGCTCTAACTATGGCTACACCTTC.

V and J are TRBV5-1 and TRBJ1-4, with D possibly TRBD1 on 6 matching bases. The CDR3 is 15 amino acids. Germline CDR1 is SGHRS and CDR2 is YFSETQ. V shed 0 bases and J shed 7 bases, with 13 bases lying between them. The CDR3 bases are TGCGCCAGCAGCTTGGTTGGGGACAAGACTGAAAAACTGTTTTTT. Translated, it gives CASSLVGDKTEKLFF.